Listed below are T cell receptor beta chains from one sample, sequenced in a study of shared clonotypes between healthy human individuals. Clones were sequenced by immunoSEQ multiplex PCR, and TCRdb holds only the in-frame ones, with some missing. The sample shows about 2 million clones, approximately 94% of them seen only once. Material for sequencing was naive CD8+ T cells sorted from blood. All receptors come from a man aged 18-30 years in good health. Both conserved end residues are part of each CDR3. D genes are given only for firm matches. Clone size appears in some rows only: once, few, many, or a class for an expanded clone.

J gene	V gene	clone size	D gene	CDR3 protein	CDR3 DNA
TRBJ2-2	TRBV30	-	TRBD2	CAWRWISGRAKAGELFF	TGTGCCTGGAGATGGATTAGCGGGAGGGCCAAGGCCGGGGAGCTGTTTTTT
TRBJ2-7	TRBV7-8	-	-	CASSLLDGSYEQYF	TGTGCCAGCAGCTTACTGGACGGCTCCTACGAGCAGTACTTC
TRBJ1-2	TRBV13	-	-	CASSPLNLDYGYTF	TGTGCCAGCAGCCCCTTGAACCTGGACTATGGCTACACCTTC
TRBJ2-5	TRBV29-1	few	-	CNIRGAGGNQETQYF	TGCAACATCAGAGGGGCAGGGGGGAACCAAGAGACCCAGTACTTC
TRBJ2-1	TRBV28	-	-	CASNREGIYNEQFF	TGTGCCAGCAATCGCGAGGGGATATACAATGAGCAGTTCTTC
TRBJ2-7	TRBV2	-	-	CASSETGDTYEQYF	TGTGCCAGCAGTGAAACAGGCGACACCTACGAGCAGTACTTC
TRBJ1-4	TRBV4-1	-	TRBD1	CASSQLGTGPTANEKLFF	TGCGCCAGCAGCCAACTCGGGACAGGGCCCACAGCTAATGAAAAACTGTTTTTT
TRBJ2-3	TRBV7-2	-	-	CASSLGVAGPVTDTQYF	TGTGCCAGCAGCTTAGGGGTGGCGGGCCCCGTCACAGATACGCAGTATTTT
TRBJ1-1	TRBV19	-	-	CASSIEWGRLNTEAFF	TGTGCCAGTAGTATAGAGTGGGGCAGACTGAACACTGAAGCTTTCTTT
TRBJ2-1	TRBV7-6	-	TRBD2	CASSLSGGAGNEQFF	TGTGCCAGCAGCTTATCCGGGGGGGCCGGCAATGAGCAGTTCTTC
TRBJ2-1	TRBV2	-	-	CASSRLANEQFF	TGTGCCAGCAGTCGGCTAGCCAATGAGCAGTTCTTC
TRBJ1-5	TRBV27	-	TRBD1	CASSFLGGDQPQHF	TGTGCCAGCAGTTTTTTAGGGGGCGATCAGCCCCAGCATTTT
TRBJ2-2	TRBV14	-	-	CASSPWGTGELFF	TGTGCCAGCAGCCCGTGGGGGACCGGGGAGCTGTTTTTT
TRBJ2-1	TRBV13	once	-	CASSVGISYNEQFF	TGTGCCAGCAGTGTGGGGATCTCCTACAATGAGCAGTTCTTC
TRBJ2-5	TRBV9	-	-	CASSDGNQETQYF	TGTGCCAGCAGCGATGGGAACCAAGAGACCCAGTACTTC
TRBJ2-3	TRBV10-1	-	-	CASSGGTDTQYF	TGCGCCAGCAGCGGGGGCACAGATACGCAGTATTTT
TRBJ2-1	TRBV7-2	-	TRBD2	CASSLKGTSGFNEQFF	TGTGCCAGCAGCTTAAAAGGGACTAGCGGGTTCAATGAGCAGTTCTTC
TRBJ2-2	TRBV7-2	-	-	CASSLDPYMEGTGELFF	TGTGCCAGCAGCTTAGACCCCTACATGGAGGGCACCGGGGAGCTGTTTTTT
TRBJ2-7	TRBV6-6	-	-	CATAASGFYEQYF	TGTGCCACCGCCGCGAGCGGCTTCTACGAGCAGTACTTC
TRBJ2-7	TRBV10-3	-	TRBD1	CAISELGQGLKEQYF	TGTGCCATCAGTGAATTGGGACAGGGCCTAAAGGAGCAGTACTTC
TRBJ1-4	TRBV7-9	-	-	CASSLGGHKDEKLFF	TGTGCCAGCAGCTTGGGGGGACATAAGGATGAAAAACTGTTTTTT
TRBJ2-2	TRBV10-3	-	-	CAIRPTKEMNTGELFF	TGTGCCATCAGACCTACTAAGGAGATGAACACCGGGGAGCTGTTTTTT
TRBJ1-5	TRBV4-1	-	TRBD1	CASSQGPGTGSNQPQHF	TGCGCCAGCAGCCAAGGACCCGGGACAGGGTCCAATCAGCCCCAGCATTTT
TRBJ1-1	TRBV5-4	once	-	CASSLLAANTEAFF	TGTGCCAGCTCCCTCCTGGCAGCAAACACTGAAGCTTTCTTT
TRBJ2-7	TRBV4-1	-	-	CASSQEGAGPTYEQYF	TGCGCCAGCAGCCAAGAGGGGGCAGGGCCTACCTACGAGCAGTACTTC
TRBJ1-6	TRBV12-5	-	-	CASATESSYNSPLHF	TGTGCTAGTGCCACAGAAAGCTCCTATAATTCACCCCTCCACTTT
TRBJ1-4	TRBV27	once	-	CASSLQGLVGEKLFF	TGTGCCAGCAGTTTACAGGGACTAGTCGGTGAAAAACTGTTTTTT
TRBJ2-3	TRBV9	-	TRBD1	CASSFFGTGGTDTQYF	TGTGCCAGCAGCTTCTTTGGGACAGGAGGCACAGATACGCAGTATTTT